Presented here are 30 T cell receptor beta chains from one specimen sequenced in a study of CD8 T cells in ankylosing spondylitis. For these TCRs, the target antigens are not known. One entry per CDR3 protein, called by TCRdb with MiXCR from the 5' RACE reads. This table has 250,000 to 350,000 distinct CDR3 sequences, 6.5% to 10% appearing once. Study-level points and caveats: Seemingly distinctive of ankylosing spondylitis blood was a TCR beta motif formed by eight highly homologous variants.

The sequenced material came from blood, either unsorted or a sorted T cell fraction (not recorded which). The receptor set was obtained from a male donor with ankylosing spondylitis.

V gene TRBV29-1 combines with J gene TRBJ1-2; D unresolved. The ends were cut back, 2 bases at V and 1 base at J, with 8 bases in the middle. This CDR3 region has 13 residues. In germline, CDR1 is SQVTM, CDR2 ANQGSEA. CDR3 in DNA: TGCAGCGTTGAACAGAACTTTAACTATGGCTACACCTTC. Amino acid sequence: CSVEQNFNYGYTF. The variable domain in full, completed from reference TRBV29-1 and TRBJ1-2, reads SAVISQKPSRDICQRGTSLTIQCQVDSQVTMMFWYRQQPGQSLTLIATANQGSEATYESGFVIDKFPISRPNLTFSTLTVSNMSPEDSSIYLCSVEQNFNYGYTFGSGTRLTVV.

This clonotype was recorded a few times. The chain combines TRBV9 with TRBJ2-1; D might be TRBD1 or TRBD2, each matching 6 bases. CDR1 and CDR2 (germline): SGDLS, YYNGEE. Trimming left V 6 bases short and J 5 bases short, with 15 bases between. This CDR3 has 14 residues. The CDR3 protein is CASTRSGADNEQFF. The CDR3 DNA is TGTGCCAGCACCCGGTCGGGGGCGGACAATGAGCAGTTCTTC.

The chain has TRBV6-1 and TRBJ1-5; the match to TRBD1 covers 9 bases. This CDR3 has 15 residues. J lost 4 bases, V lost 5 bases, and 6 bases had no gene match. CDR1 is MNHNS and CDR2 is SASEGT in the germline V gene. The CDR3 protein is CASSRPGTGNQPQHF. CDR3 bases: TGTGCCAGCAGTCGCCCCGGGACAGGGAATCAGCCCCAGCATTTT.

The table lists this clonotype with a few counts. The gene calls are TRBV15 and TRBJ2-3; no clear D. CDR3 length equals 13 residues. Germline CDR1 reads LNHNV; CDR2 reads YYDKDF (reference sequence). The V and J ends lost 0 bases and 8 bases respectively, with 9 bases between them. The DNA for the CDR3 is TGTGCCACCAGCAGAGACTCCCAGCGTACGCAGTATTTT. Residues: CATSRDSQRTQYF. Supplemented by reference TRBV15 and TRBJ2-3, the full variable domain reads DAMVIQNPRYQVTQFGKPVTLSCSQTLNHNVMYWYQQKSSQAPKLLFHYYDKDFNNEADTPDNFQSRRPNTSFCFLDIRSPGLGDTAMYLCATSRDSQRTQYFGPGTRLTVL.

The V gene is TRBV6-2 or TRBV6-3, the J gene TRBJ2-1; 7 nucleotides agree with TRBD2. Trimming at V came to 5 bases and at J to 6 bases, leaving 13 bases not matched to a gene. There are 16 residues in the CDR3. In germline, CDR1 is MNHEY, CDR2 SVGEGT. The CDR3 bases are TGTGCCAGCAGTAATAGCGGGCTGTCTTTGGGCAATGAGCAGTTCTTC. Translated, it gives CASSNSGLSLGNEQFF.

The chain links TRBV2 to TRBJ2-3, with 8 positions matching TRBD2. V lost 6 bases, J lost 4 bases, and 12 bases stayed unmatched. The V gene's germline CDR1 is SNHLY and CDR2 FYNNEI. The CDR3 extends over 16 amino acids. CDR3 in DNA: TGTGCCAGCAGGAGATCGGGACTAGTCGCGTCAGATACGCAGTATTTT. It codes for CASRRSGLVASDTQYF.

In this sample, this clonotype turned up a few times. The chain has TRBV19 and TRBJ1-1, with D unclear. Trimming removed 5 bases from V and 3 bases from J, with 13 bases in between. Germline V gives CDR1 LNHDA, CDR2 SQIVND (reference sequence). The CDR3 sequence is 14 residues long. The CDR3 sequence is CASSVGRWDTEAFF. The CDR3 DNA reads TGTGCCAGTAGTGTCGGACGGTGGGACACTGAAGCTTTCTTT. Combining the CDR3 with reference TRBV19 and TRBJ1-1 gives the whole variable domain DGGITQSPKYLFRKEGQNVTLSCEQNLNHDAMYWYRQDPGQGLRLIYYSQIVNDFQKGDIAEGYSVSREKKESFPLTVTSAQKNPTAFYLCASSVGRWDTEAFFGQGTRLTVV.

The chain links TRBV15 to TRBJ2-7; tentatively, D is TRBD2 (6 bases). CDR3 length: 12 residues. V was clipped by 5 bases and J by 3 bases, with 8 bases between them. Germline values: CDR1 LNHNV, CDR2 YYDKDF (reference sequence). CDR3 in DNA: TGTGCCACCAGCGGGGGGTACTACGAGCAGTACTTC. Translation gives CATSGGYYEQYF.

In this sample, this clonotype turned up many times. V usage is TRBV29-1 and J usage is TRBJ2-7, with 7 positions matching TRBD2. The V and J ends lost 7 bases and 6 bases, in that order; junction bases with no gene match: 6. Germline CDR1 and CDR2: SQVTM and ANQGSEA. The CDR3 runs to 11 residues. In nucleotides, the CDR3 is TGCAGCGCTGAGCGGGGTGGCGAGCAGTACTTC. Amino acids: CSAERGGEQYF.

J is TRBJ1-2 and V is TRBV12-3 or TRBV12-4; D is ambiguous. Trimming pared 6 bases from V and 0 bases from J, leaving 8 bases between. The CDR3 covers 13 residues. Here the CDR3 DNA reads TGTGCCAGCAGCAACACACCTAACTATGGCTACACCTTC. Encoded protein: CASSNTPNYGYTF.

This clonotype was picked up a small number of times. The gene calls are TRBV9 and TRBJ1-2; D unresolved. Germline values: CDR1 SGDLS, CDR2 YYNGEE. This CDR3 comprises 14 residues. V gave up 3 bases and J gave up 5 bases, with 14 bases separating them. The CDR3 DNA is TGTGCCAGCAGCGGTATGACGGGTACTTATGGCTACACCTTC. This translates into CASSGMTGTYGYTF.

This chain links TRBV7-7 with TRBJ2-5; 10 positions match TRBD2. The germline V gene encodes CDR1 SSHAT and CDR2 FNYEAQ (reference sequence). V shed 4 bases, J shed 1 base, and the junction held 3 bases outside the gene matches. CDR3 length: 15 amino acids. CDR3 sequence: CASSSLAGFQETQYF. The CDR3 nucleotides read TGTGCCAGCAGCTCACTAGCGGGGTTCCAAGAGACCCAGTACTTC.

In regard to this clonotype: This may arise from a read error, as a much more abundant clone is one base away. This chain joins TRBV7-2 and TRBJ2-1; D call uncertain. Germline assignment: CDR1 SGHTA and CDR2 FQGNSA. The CDR3 contains 15 residues. DNA for the CDR3: TGTGCCAGCAGCTTATGGGCCCAGGATGACAATGAGCAGTCCTTC. It yields the protein CASSLWAQDDNEQSF. The complete variable domain, with remaining parts taken from reference TRBV7-2 and TRBJ2-1, reads GAGVSQSPSNKVTEKGKDVELRCDPISGHTALYWYRQSLGQGLEFLIYFQGNSAPDKSGLPSDRFSAERTGGSVSTLTIQRTQQEDSAVYLCASSLWAQDDNEQSFGPGTRLTVL.

In its sample, this clonotype was seen a few times. CDR3 sequence (DNA): TGTGCCGGAAGGAAAGACTCCTACGAGCAGTACTTC. This sequence encodes CAGRKDSYEQYF. The gene calls are TRBV7-9 and TRBJ2-7, with D hard to call. V dropped 11 bases and J dropped 0 bases, with 11 bases sitting between them. Germline CDR1 is SEHNR and CDR2 is FQNEAQ (reference sequence). The CDR3 loop spans 12 amino acids.

The V call is TRBV15, the J call TRBJ2-1; D is tentatively TRBD1 or TRBD2 (5 bases each). Trimming took 6 bases from V and 2 from J, leaving 14 bases between them. Germline V CDR1 and CDR2: LNHNV, YYDKDF (reference sequence). The CDR3 totals 15 residues. CDR3 sequence: CATSPWGPPYNEQFF. The CDR3 DNA is TGTGCCACCAGTCCATGGGGACCACCCTACAATGAGCAGTTCTTC.

By sample fraction, this clonotype is medium-sized. The genes are TRBV9 and TRBJ2-1; possibly TRBD1 for D (6 bases). The CDR3 is made up of 14 amino acids. The V end lost 5 bases, the J end lost 3 bases, and 12 bases lay between the germline ends. CDR1 is SGDLS and CDR2 is YYNGEE in the germline V gene. The CDR3 nucleotides are TGTGCCAGCAGTCTAGGGGGATACTACAATGAGCAGTTCTTC. Protein product: CASSLGGYYNEQFF.

Here the CDR3 reads CSARGATIAGKTYEQYF. In DNA form, the CDR3 reads TGCAGTGCTAGAGGTGCGACTATAGCGGGGAAAACCTACGAGCAGTACTTC. The rearrangement joins TRBV20-1 to TRBJ2-7; 8 nucleotides align to TRBD2. This CDR3 spans 17 amino acids. Germline assignment: CDR1 DFQATT and CDR2 SNEGSKA (reference sequence). V lost 1 base to trimming and J lost 2 bases; unmatched junction nucleotides: 13.

This clonotype has a handful of counts. This sequence joins TRBV7-2 and TRBJ1-6; 7 bases match TRBD1. The V gene's germline CDR1 is SGHTA and CDR2 FQGNSA. Germline trimming cut 3 bases from V and 11 bases from J; bases unmatched to any gene: 7. The CDR3 has 14 amino acids. The CDR3 nucleotides read TGTGCCAGCAGCTTGACAGGGAGGTTGGCACCCCTCCACTTT. It specifies CASSLTGRLAPLHF.

This clonotype occurred a few times. V and J are TRBV9 and TRBJ2-3; 10 nucleotides match TRBD1. V shed 4 bases, J shed 6 bases, and the junction held 8 bases outside the gene matches. The CDR3 totals 15 residues. From germline, CDR1 is SGDLS and CDR2 YYNGEE. Here the CDR3 DNA reads TGTGCCAGCAGCCCCCGGGACAGGGGATTGGATACGCAGTATTTT. Amino acids: CASSPRDRGLDTQYF.

At least ten counts were recorded for this clonotype. The chain links TRBV6-5 to TRBJ2-7; D remains ambiguous. The germline V gene has CDR1 MNHEY and CDR2 SVGAGI. Trimming cost V 0 bases and J 4 bases, with 10 bases left between them. The CDR3 spans 14 residues. The CDR3 loop reads CASSYSRSEYEQYF. The CDR3 DNA follows: TGTGCCAGCAGTTACTCGAGATCGGAGTACGAGCAGTACTTC.

The chain couples TRBV6-2 or TRBV6-3 to TRBJ2-7; the match to TRBD1 covers 10 bases. The germline gives CDR1 MNHEY, CDR2 SVGEGT. This CDR3 is built from 16 residues. Trimming took 2 bases from V and 7 from J; bases not matched to a gene: 11. CDR3 residues: CASSYTPGQGIWEQYF. The CDR3 DNA is TGTGCCAGCAGTTACACCCCGGGACAGGGGATATGGGAGCAGTACTTC.

This clonotype was recorded at least ten times. The chain has TRBV20-1 and TRBJ2-7; D remains unclear. This CDR3 has 14 amino acids. V was pared by 3 bases and J by 2 bases, with 14 bases between. Germline loops: CDR1 DFQATT, CDR2 SNEGSKA (reference sequence). CDR3 loop: CSARSVVGTYEQYF. As DNA, the CDR3 is TGCAGTGCTAGGTCGGTCGTGGGTACCTACGAGCAGTACTTC.

This clonotype was observed many times. The rearrangement links TRBV5-8 to TRBJ2-2, with 12 nucleotides matching TRBD2. This CDR3 spans 18 amino acids. V trimming: 2 bases; J trimming: 1 base; junction bases outside the gene matches: 6. CDR1 and CDR2 (germline): SGHTS, YDEGEE. For the CDR3, the DNA is TGTGCCAGCAGCTTTGGGCTAGCGGGAGGGGTGAACACCGGGGAGCTGTTTTTT. This sequence encodes CASSFGLAGGVNTGELFF.

CDR3 region: CASTEAGRSYNEQFF. The DNA for the CDR3 is TGTGCCAGCACCGAAGCGGGCCGGTCCTACAATGAGCAGTTCTTC. The chain combines TRBV6-2 or TRBV6-3 with TRBJ2-1; maybe TRBD2 (6 bases). The V gene's germline CDR1 is MNHEY and CDR2 SVGEGT. Trimming left V 7 bases short and J 1 base short, with 14 bases between. The CDR3 runs 15 residues.

J is TRBJ2-4 and V is TRBV3-1; D gene uncertain. The V end lost 4 bases, the J end lost 3 bases, and 13 bases lay between the germline ends. CDR1 is LGHDT and CDR2 is YNNKEL in the germline V gene (reference sequence). The CDR3 loop spans 15 amino acids. The CDR3 loop reads CASSRQTLGKNIQYF. The CDR3 region has the DNA TGTGCCAGCAGCCGCCAGACCTTGGGCAAAAACATTCAGTACTTC. Full variable domain (outside the CDR3, taken from reference TRBV3-1 and TRBJ2-4): DTAVSQTPKYLVTQMGNDKSIKCEQNLGHDTMYWYKQDSKKFLKIMFSYNNKELIINETVPNRFSPKSPDKAHLNLHINSLELGDSAVYFCASSRQTLGKNIQYFGAGTRLSVL.

At least ten counts were recorded for this clonotype. This sequence joins TRBV3-1 and TRBJ1-1, with D uncertain. Germline loops: CDR1 LGHDT, CDR2 YNNKEL (reference sequence). CDR3 length: 15 amino acids. Trimming removed 7 bases at V and 0 bases at J, with 15 bases between. The CDR3 reads CASTQTRTLNTEAFF. The CDR3 nucleotides are TGTGCCAGCACTCAAACCCGGACTCTGAACACTGAAGCTTTCTTT. The full variable domain, its missing parts supplied by reference TRBV3-1 and TRBJ1-1, is DTAVSQTPKYLVTQMGNDKSIKCEQNLGHDTMYWYKQDSKKFLKIMFSYNNKELIINETVPNRFSPKSPDKAHLNLHINSLELGDSAVYFCASTQTRTLNTEAFFGQGTRLTVV.

The CDR3 spells CASSQGRAGGGPETQYF. CDR3 sequence (DNA): TGCGCCAGCAGCCAAGGTCGAGCGGGCGGTGGCCCAGAGACCCAGTACTTC. The V gene is TRBV4-1, the J gene TRBJ2-5, with a possible D match to TRBD2 (6 bases). V was shortened by 1 base and J by 4 bases, with 19 bases between the two germline ends. The CDR3 contains 17 residues. Per the germline V gene, CDR1 is MGHRA and CDR2 is YSYEKL.

This clonotype was detected a few times. The V and J genes are TRBV29-1 and TRBJ1-1; D not resolved. CDR1 is SQVTM and CDR2 is ANQGSEA in the germline V gene. The CDR3 consists of 13 residues. V dropped 6 bases and J dropped 4 bases, with 15 bases sitting between them. CDR3 region: CSVALGEGTEAFF. The DNA of the CDR3 is TGCAGCGTCGCCTTGGGTGAGGGCACTGAAGCTTTCTTT.

This clonotype was picked up a small number of times. This chain uses TRBV5-1 with TRBJ2-7; D remains ambiguous. Germline assignment: CDR1 SGHRS and CDR2 YFSETQ. The CDR3 length is 13 residues. The germline V and J ends were trimmed by 3 bases and 9 bases, with 16 bases remaining between them. The CDR3 region is CASSSTYDGVQYF. CDR3 sequence (DNA): TGCGCCAGCAGCTCGACATACGATGGCGTGCAGTACTTC.

V and J are TRBV29-1 and TRBJ2-7; D not certain. Germline V gene data show CDR1 as SQVTM and CDR2 as ANQGSEA. Between the trimmed V and J ends, which lost 6 bases and 0 bases, there was a span of 15 bases. This CDR3 is built from 14 residues. Here the CDR3 reads CSVADGRYSYEQYF. The CDR3, as DNA: TGCAGCGTCGCGGACGGAAGATACTCCTACGAGCAGTACTTC.